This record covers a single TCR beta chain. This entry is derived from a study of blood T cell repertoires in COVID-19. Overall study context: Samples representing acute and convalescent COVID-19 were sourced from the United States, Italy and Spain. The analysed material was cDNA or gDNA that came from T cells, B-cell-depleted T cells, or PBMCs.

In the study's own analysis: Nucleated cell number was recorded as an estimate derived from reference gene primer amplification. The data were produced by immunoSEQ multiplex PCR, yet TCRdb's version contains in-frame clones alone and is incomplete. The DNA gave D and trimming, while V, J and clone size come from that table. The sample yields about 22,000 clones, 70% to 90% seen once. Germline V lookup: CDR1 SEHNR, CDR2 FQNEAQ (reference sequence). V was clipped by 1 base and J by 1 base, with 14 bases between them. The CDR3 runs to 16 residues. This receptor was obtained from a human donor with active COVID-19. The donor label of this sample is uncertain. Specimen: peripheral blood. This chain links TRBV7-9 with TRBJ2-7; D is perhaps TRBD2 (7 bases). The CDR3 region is CASSLGGRGGSYEQYF. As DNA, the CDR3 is TGTGCCAGCAGCTTAGGAGGGAGGGGGGGATCCTACGAGCAGTACTTC.